A single T cell receptor (beta chain) is shown here with its context. Its cognate antigen is unknown. This sample's time point: newly diagnosed GD, antithyroid drugs for less than 3 months. PBMCs provided the RNA from which the TCR library was made. The data were obtained in a study of regulatory T cells in long-lasting Graves disease. Study-level results: Sharing of public clonotypes was greater in persistent patients (about 2,700) than in new patients (around 880).

V shed 5 bases and J shed 6 bases, with 17 bases lying between them. This CDR3 has 14 amino acids. CDR3-region Arm-PCR and iRepertoire HTBI primers produced the TCR beta libraries. In the original processing: Spanning all samples, the identified segments comprised some 66 TRBV and approximately 13 TRBJ. TCRdb re-derived calls from the multiplex PCR reads in MiXCR, one entry per CDR3 protein. What appears here as the V and J calls and clone size reflects TCRdb's work, not the paper's. Of about 540,000 distinct CDR3 sequences in the sample, roughly 12% are singletons; the top ten hold 8.5% to 10%. This sample was shared with a second study, whose subject was T cells in Graves' hyperthyroidism and ophthalmopathy.

J is TRBJ2-7 and V is TRBV12-3 or TRBV12-4, with D hard to call. The sequencing here drew on peripheral blood mononuclear cells (PBMCs), taken at new diagnosis, from a patient treated with antithyroid drugs. The origin of this receptor is a man under 40 with Graves disease. As DNA, the CDR3 is TGTGCCAGCAGTGAGGACCGATCGGTCCGCGAGCAGTACTTC. Its translation: CASSEDRSVREQYF.